A selection of T cell receptor beta chains follows, all from one sample in a study of blood T cell repertoires in COVID-19. Clones were read by immunoSEQ multiplex PCR, and TCRdb kept only the in-frame ones, dropping some. Among tens of thousands of clones, 75% to 90% were seen once, and the ten largest hold about 14%. Material for sequencing was peripheral blood. These receptors were collected from a man aged 50 to 60 with active or convalescent COVID-19. Each CDR3 is given with its conserved first and last residue. Each record gives: CDR3 DNA, CDR3 protein, D gene, V gene, J gene, clone size. The D gene is left open where the match is weak. Rows may omit the clone size; those that give it use once, few, many or a size class.

CDR3 DNA: TGTGCCAGTGCCGGGGGGTTTTGGGCGGACATTCAGTACTTC; CDR3 protein: CASAGGFWADIQYF; D gene: TRBD2; V gene: TRBV19; J gene: TRBJ2-4; clone size: few
CDR3 DNA: TGTGCCAGCAGGGAAAGAGGTAGTGAGCAGTTCTTC; CDR3 protein: CASRERGSEQFF; D gene: NA; V gene: TRBV2; J gene: TRBJ2-1; clone size: NA
CDR3 DNA: TGTGCCAGTCAGCCCGGGACAGGCAACGAGCAGTACTTC; CDR3 protein: CASQPGTGNEQYF; D gene: TRBD1; V gene: TRBV9; J gene: TRBJ2-7; clone size: NA
CDR3 DNA: TGTGCCAGCAGCCAAGATTTCAGGACAGCCGGGGAGCTGTTTTTT; CDR3 protein: CASSQDFRTAGELFF; D gene: NA; V gene: TRBV3-1/TRBV3-2; J gene: TRBJ2-2; clone size: NA
CDR3 DNA: TGTGCCAGCAGCCCCCGATATCAGGGTATAGGGGGAAACACTGAAGCTTTCTTT; CDR3 protein: CASSPRYQGIGGNTEAFF; D gene: NA; V gene: TRBV14; J gene: TRBJ1-1; clone size: NA
CDR3 DNA: TGTGCCAGCAGCTTAGAAGGGGGTAATCAGCCCCAGCATTTT; CDR3 protein: CASSLEGGNQPQHF; D gene: NA; V gene: TRBV7-9; J gene: TRBJ1-5; clone size: NA
CDR3 DNA: TGTGCCACCTCTGGACCCGGGACAGGGGGTGGCTACACCTTC; CDR3 protein: CATSGPGTGGGYTF; D gene: TRBD1; V gene: TRBV25-1; J gene: TRBJ1-2; clone size: NA
CDR3 DNA: TGTGCCAGCAGTGACTCTGGCAGGCTGAATGAGCAGTTCTTC; CDR3 protein: CASSDSGRLNEQFF; D gene: NA; V gene: TRBV2; J gene: TRBJ2-1; clone size: NA
CDR3 DNA: TGTGCCAGCAGCTTAGTTGCGGGACGCAAAATCGGAAACATTCAGTACTTC; CDR3 protein: CASSLVAGRKIGNIQYF; D gene: NA; V gene: TRBV13; J gene: TRBJ2-4; clone size: once
CDR3 DNA: TGTGCCAGCAGTTTAGGGACAATGGCTGAAGCTTTCTTT; CDR3 protein: CASSLGTMAEAFF; D gene: NA; V gene: TRBV12-3/TRBV12-4; J gene: TRBJ1-1; clone size: NA
CDR3 DNA: TGCGCCAGCAGCCAAGATTTTGGCATGGCGGGCAATCAGCCCCAGCATTTT; CDR3 protein: CASSQDFGMAGNQPQHF; D gene: NA; V gene: TRBV4-1; J gene: TRBJ1-5; clone size: NA
CDR3 DNA: TGTGCCAGCTCTGGGACAGGGGTATACTATGGCTACACCTTC; CDR3 protein: CASSGTGVYYGYTF; D gene: TRBD1; V gene: TRBV6-5; J gene: TRBJ1-2; clone size: NA
CDR3 DNA: TGTGCCAGTAGTAGCGACAGGGCCTATGGCTACACCTTC; CDR3 protein: CASSSDRAYGYTF; D gene: TRBD1; V gene: TRBV19; J gene: TRBJ1-2; clone size: NA
CDR3 DNA: TGTGCCAGCAGCCCCCGGTTGGCGGGGAAAGAGACCCAGTACTTC; CDR3 protein: CASSPRLAGKETQYF; D gene: NA; V gene: TRBV7-2; J gene: TRBJ2-5; clone size: NA
CDR3 DNA: TGTGCCAGCAGCTTAGATCCCGCCGGCGGCTCTGGGGCCAACGTCCTGACTTTC; CDR3 protein: CASSLDPAGGSGANVLTF; D gene: NA; V gene: TRBV11-2; J gene: TRBJ2-6; clone size: NA
CDR3 DNA: TGTGCCAGCAGCCTAGTCCGGACCCAGTACTTC; CDR3 protein: CASSLVRTQYF; D gene: NA; V gene: TRBV14; J gene: TRBJ2-5; clone size: medium-sized
CDR3 DNA: TGTGCCACGCAGGGGGCCCGCACAGATACGCAGTATTTT; CDR3 protein: CATQGARTDTQYF; D gene: TRBD1; V gene: TRBV24-1; J gene: TRBJ2-3; clone size: NA
CDR3 DNA: TGTGCCAGTAGTCCCCGGGAAACCAGCAATCAGCCCCAGCATTTT; CDR3 protein: CASSPRETSNQPQHF; D gene: NA; V gene: TRBV19; J gene: TRBJ1-5; clone size: NA
CDR3 DNA: TGTGCCAGTAGTCTTGAAGGAGGGCTCTCCTACGAGCAGTACTTC; CDR3 protein: CASSLEGGLSYEQYF; D gene: NA; V gene: TRBV19; J gene: TRBJ2-7; clone size: NA